The T cell receptor (beta chain) under discussion was sequenced for a study of blood T cell repertoires in COVID-19. The overall study: Sites across the United States, Italy and Spain contributed samples from acute and convalescent COVID-19. Sample material is recorded as cDNA or gDNA derived from T cells, B-cell-depleted T cells, or PBMCs.

Source study methods: The authors estimated nucleated cell counts from reference gene primer amplification. Profiling relied on immunoSEQ multiplex PCR, and the TCRdb table lists in-frame clones only, not all of them. V and J calls and clone size are given by that table; D and trimming were obtained from the DNA. Of about 250,000 clones in the sample, 75% to 85% are singletons; the top ten hold 4% to 5%. The sequencing input was peripheral blood. The clonotype was recovered from a woman aged 70 to 79 with acute or convalescent COVID-19.

The CDR3 loop is CAISVGQGAGNTIYF. CDR3 DNA: TGTGCCATCAGTGTTGGACAGGGGGCTGGAAACACCATATATTTT. The V call is TRBV10-3, the J call TRBJ1-3, with TRBD1 matching 10 bases. Losses at the gene ends were 4 bases for V and 2 bases for J; bases not matched to a gene: 2. This CDR3 region has 15 residues. Germline loops: CDR1 ENHRY, CDR2 SYGVKD.